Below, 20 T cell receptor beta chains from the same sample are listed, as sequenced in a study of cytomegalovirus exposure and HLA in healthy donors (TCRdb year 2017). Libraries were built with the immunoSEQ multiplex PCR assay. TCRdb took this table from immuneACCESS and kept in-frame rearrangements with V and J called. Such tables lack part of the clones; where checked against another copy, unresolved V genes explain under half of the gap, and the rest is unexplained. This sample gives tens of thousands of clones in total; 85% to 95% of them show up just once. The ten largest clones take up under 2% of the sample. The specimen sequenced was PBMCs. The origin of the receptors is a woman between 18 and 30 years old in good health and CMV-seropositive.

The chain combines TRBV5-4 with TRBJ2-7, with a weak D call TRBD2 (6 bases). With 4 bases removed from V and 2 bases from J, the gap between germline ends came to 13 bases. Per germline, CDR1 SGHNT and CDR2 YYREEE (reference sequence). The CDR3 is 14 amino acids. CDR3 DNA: TGTGCCAGCAGCGCCCGGGACTCTCCCTACGAGCAGTACTTC. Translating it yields CASSARDSPYEQYF.

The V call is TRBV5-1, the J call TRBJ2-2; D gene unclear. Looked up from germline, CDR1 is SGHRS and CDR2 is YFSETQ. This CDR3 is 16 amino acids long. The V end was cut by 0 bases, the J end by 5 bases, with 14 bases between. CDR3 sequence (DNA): TGCGCCAGCAGCTTGGTGGCAGGCCTTCGAACCGGGGAGCTGTTTTTT. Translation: CASSLVAGLRTGELFF. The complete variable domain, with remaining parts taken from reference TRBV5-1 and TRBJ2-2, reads KAGVTQTPRYLIKTRGQQVTLSCSPISGHRSVSWYQQTPGQGLQFLFEYFSETQRNKGNFPGRFSGRQFSNSRSEMNVSTLELGDSALYLCASSLVAGLRTGELFFGEGSRLTVL.

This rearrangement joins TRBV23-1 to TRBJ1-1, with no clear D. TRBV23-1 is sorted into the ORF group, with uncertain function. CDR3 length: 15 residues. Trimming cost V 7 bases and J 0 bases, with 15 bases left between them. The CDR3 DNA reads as TGCGCCAGCAAGGCCGGAGGACTCATGAACACTGAAGCTTTCTTT. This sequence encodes CASKAGGLMNTEAFF.

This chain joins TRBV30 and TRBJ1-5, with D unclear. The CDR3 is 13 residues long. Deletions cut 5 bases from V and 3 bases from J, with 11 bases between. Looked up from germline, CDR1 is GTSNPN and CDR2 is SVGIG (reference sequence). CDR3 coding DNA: TGTGCCTGGGGATCCGGAGACAATCAGCCCCAGCATTTT. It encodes CAWGSGDNQPQHF.

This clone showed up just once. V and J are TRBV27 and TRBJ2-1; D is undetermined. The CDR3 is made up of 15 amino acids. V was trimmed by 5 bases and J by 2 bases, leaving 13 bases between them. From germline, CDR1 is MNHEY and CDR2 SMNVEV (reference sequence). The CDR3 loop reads CASSTKNRAYNEQFF. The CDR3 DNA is TGTGCCAGCAGTACTAAAAATCGGGCCTACAATGAGCAGTTCTTC.

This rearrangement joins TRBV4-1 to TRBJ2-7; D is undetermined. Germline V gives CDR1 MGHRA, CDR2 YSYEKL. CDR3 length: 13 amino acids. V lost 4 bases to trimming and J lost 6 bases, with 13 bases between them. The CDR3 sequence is CASSPRRSLEQYF. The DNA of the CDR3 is TGCGCCAGCAGCCCTAGACGATCTCTCGAGCAGTACTTC.

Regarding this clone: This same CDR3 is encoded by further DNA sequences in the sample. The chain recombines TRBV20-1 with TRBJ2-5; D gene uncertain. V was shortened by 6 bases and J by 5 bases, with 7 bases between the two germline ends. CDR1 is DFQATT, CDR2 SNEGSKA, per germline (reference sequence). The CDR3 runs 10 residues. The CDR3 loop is CSARLETQYF. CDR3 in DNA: TGCAGTGCGCGCTTGGAGACCCAGTACTTC.

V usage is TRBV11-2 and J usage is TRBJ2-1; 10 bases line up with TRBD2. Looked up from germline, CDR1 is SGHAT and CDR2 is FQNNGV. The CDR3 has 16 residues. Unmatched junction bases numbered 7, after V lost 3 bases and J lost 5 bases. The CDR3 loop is CASSFLTSGVHNEQFF. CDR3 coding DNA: TGTGCCAGCAGCTTCCTAACTAGCGGGGTACACAATGAGCAGTTCTTC.

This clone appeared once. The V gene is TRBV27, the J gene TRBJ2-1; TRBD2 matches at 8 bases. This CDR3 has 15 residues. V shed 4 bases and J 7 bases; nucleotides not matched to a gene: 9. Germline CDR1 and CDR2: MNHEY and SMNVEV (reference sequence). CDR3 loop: CASSSSKGGRNEQFF. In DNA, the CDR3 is TGTGCCAGCAGTTCGAGTAAAGGCGGGAGGAATGAGCAGTTCTTC.

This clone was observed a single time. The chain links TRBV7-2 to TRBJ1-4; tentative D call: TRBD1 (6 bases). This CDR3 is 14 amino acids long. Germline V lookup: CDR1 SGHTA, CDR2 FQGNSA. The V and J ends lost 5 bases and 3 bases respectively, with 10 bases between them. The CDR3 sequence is CASSPQGSNEKLFF. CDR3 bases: TGTGCCAGCAGCCCCCAGGGGTCTAATGAAAAACTGTTTTTT.

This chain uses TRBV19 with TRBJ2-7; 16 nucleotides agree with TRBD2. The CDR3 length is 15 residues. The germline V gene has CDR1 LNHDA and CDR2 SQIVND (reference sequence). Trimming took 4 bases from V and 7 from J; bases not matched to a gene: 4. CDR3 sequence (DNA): TGTGCCAGTAGTACGGGACTAGCGGGAGGGAGGGAGCAGTACTTC. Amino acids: CASSTGLAGGREQYF.

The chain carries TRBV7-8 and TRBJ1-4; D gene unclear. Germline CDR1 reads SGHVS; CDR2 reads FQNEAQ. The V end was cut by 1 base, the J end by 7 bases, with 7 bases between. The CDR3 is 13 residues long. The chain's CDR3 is CASSLEAGEKLFF. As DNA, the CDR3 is TGTGCCAGCAGCTTAGAGGCGGGTGAAAAACTGTTTTTT.

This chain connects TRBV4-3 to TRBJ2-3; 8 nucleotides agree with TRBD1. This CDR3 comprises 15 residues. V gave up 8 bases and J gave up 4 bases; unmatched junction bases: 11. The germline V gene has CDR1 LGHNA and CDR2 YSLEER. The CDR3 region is CASATTGAIPDTQYF. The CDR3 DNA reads TGCGCCAGCGCAACGACAGGGGCAATCCCAGATACGCAGTATTTT.

The CDR3 DNA reads TGTGCCAGCAGTGAAGCCGCCGTCCCTAGCACAGATACGCAGTATTTT. It codes for CASSEAAVPSTDTQYF. The genes are TRBV6-4 and TRBJ2-3, with D unresolved. Germline V gene sequence: CDR1 MRHNA, CDR2 SNTAGT. V shed 3 bases and J shed 0 bases, with 13 bases lying between them. The CDR3 length is 16 residues.

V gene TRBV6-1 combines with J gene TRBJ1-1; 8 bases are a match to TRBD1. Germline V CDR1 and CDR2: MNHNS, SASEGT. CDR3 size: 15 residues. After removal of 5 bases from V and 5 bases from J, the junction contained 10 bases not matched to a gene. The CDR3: CASSSGGAIVTEAFF. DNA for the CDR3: TGTGCCAGCAGTTCAGGGGGCGCGATAGTGACTGAAGCTTTCTTT.

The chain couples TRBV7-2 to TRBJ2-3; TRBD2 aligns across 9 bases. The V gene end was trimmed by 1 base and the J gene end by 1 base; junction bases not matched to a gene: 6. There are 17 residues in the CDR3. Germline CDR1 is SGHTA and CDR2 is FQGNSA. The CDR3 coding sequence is TGTGCCAGCAGCTTAGAGGGCGGGGGGGCCGGCACAGATACGCAGTATTTT. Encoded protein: CASSLEGGGAGTDTQYF.

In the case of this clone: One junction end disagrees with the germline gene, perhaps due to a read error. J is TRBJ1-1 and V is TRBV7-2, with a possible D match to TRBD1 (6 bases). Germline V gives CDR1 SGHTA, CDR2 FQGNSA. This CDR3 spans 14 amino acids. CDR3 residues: CASSLPQGNTEVFF. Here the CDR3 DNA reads TGTGCCAGCAGCTTACCGCAGGGGAACACTGAAGTTTTCTTT.

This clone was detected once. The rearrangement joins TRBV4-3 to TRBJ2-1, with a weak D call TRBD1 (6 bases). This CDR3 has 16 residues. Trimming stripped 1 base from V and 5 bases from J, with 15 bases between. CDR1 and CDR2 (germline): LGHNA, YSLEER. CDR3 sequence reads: CASSQGFGGPDNEQFF. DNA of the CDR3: TGCGCCAGCAGCCAAGGATTTGGGGGCCCCGACAATGAGCAGTTCTTC.

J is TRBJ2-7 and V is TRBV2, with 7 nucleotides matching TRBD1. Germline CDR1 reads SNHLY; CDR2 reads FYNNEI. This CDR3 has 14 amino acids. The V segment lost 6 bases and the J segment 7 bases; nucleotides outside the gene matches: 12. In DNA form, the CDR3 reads TGTGCCAGCAGCACCGGACAGGCGTCTAGAGAGCAGTACTTC. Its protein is CASSTGQASREQYF.

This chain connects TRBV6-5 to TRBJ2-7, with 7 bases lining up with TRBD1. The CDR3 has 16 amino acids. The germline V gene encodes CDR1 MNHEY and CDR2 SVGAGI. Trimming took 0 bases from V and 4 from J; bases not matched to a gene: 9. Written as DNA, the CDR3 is TGTGCCAGCAGTTACTCAGGGGGACAGATGACTTACGAGCAGTACTTC. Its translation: CASSYSGGQMTYEQYF.